The 17 T cell receptor beta chains below all came from one sample that was sequenced in a study of blood T cell repertoires in COVID-19 (dated by TCRdb to the early 2020s). Libraries were made using the immunoSEQ multiplex PCR assay. Imported from immuneACCESS, the table was reduced by TCRdb to in-frame sequences with V and J called. These copies leave out some clones; in studies compared against another copy, an unresolved V gene accounts for under half, and the cause of the remainder is not known. Present in this sample are 250,000 or so clones, 86% of which were seen just once. The top ten hold over 1.5% of the sample. Sequenced material: PBMCs or T cells enriched from blood (not recorded which). All receptors derive from a man in his forties who had recovered from COVID-19.

The genes are TRBV5-8 and TRBJ2-7; D is perhaps TRBD2 (5 bases). Germline values: CDR1 SGHTS, CDR2 YDEGEE. CDR3 length: 15 residues. The V and J ends lost 3 bases and 0 bases respectively, with 13 bases between them. CDR3 DNA sequence: TGTGCCAGCAGCTCGCGGACTGCGACCTCCTACGAGCAGTACTTC. Translated, it gives CASSSRTATSYEQYF.

The J gene is TRBJ1-1, the V gene TRBV5-1, with D tentatively TRBD1 (6 bases). Trimming left V 0 bases short and J 1 base short, with 10 bases between. Germline loops: CDR1 SGHRS, CDR2 YFSETQ. This CDR3 is 15 amino acids long. The CDR3 sequence is CASSLEGRGNTEAFF. Written as DNA, the CDR3 is TGCGCCAGCAGCTTGGAGGGCAGGGGGAACACTGAAGCTTTCTTT. The full variable domain, its missing parts supplied by reference TRBV5-1 and TRBJ1-1, is KAGVTQTPRYLIKTRGQQVTLSCSPISGHRSVSWYQQTPGQGLQFLFEYFSETQRNKGNFPGRFSGRQFSNSRSEMNVSTLELGDSALYLCASSLEGRGNTEAFFGQGTRLTVV.

The chain couples TRBV5-1 to TRBJ2-3; 9 positions match TRBD1. CDR3 size: 15 residues. V was clipped by 0 bases and J by 5 bases; unmatched bases: 4. Germline V lookup: CDR1 SGHRS, CDR2 YFSETQ. This CDR3 is CASSLDRGPVDTQYF. In nucleotides, the CDR3 is TGCGCCAGCAGCTTGGACAGGGGGCCAGTAGATACGCAGTATTTT.

CDR3 region: CASSSPLTGSNEQFF. DNA for the CDR3: TGTGCCAGCAGCTCACCACTGACAGGCTCCAATGAGCAGTTCTTC. The genes are TRBV7-7 and TRBJ2-1, with D perhaps matching TRBD1 (6 bases). With 4 bases removed from V and 6 bases from J, the gap between germline ends came to 16 bases. Per the germline V gene, CDR1 is SSHAT and CDR2 is FNYEAQ (reference sequence). There are 15 residues in the CDR3.

The genes are TRBV2 and TRBJ2-5; 9 nucleotides agree with TRBD2. CDR1 and CDR2 (germline): SNHLY, FYNNEI. CDR3 length: 16 amino acids. V lost 4 bases and J lost 1; bases outside the gene matches: 7. This CDR3 reads CASSGGSGGPQETQYF. CDR3 DNA: TGTGCCAGCAGTGGCGGTAGCGGGGGACCCCAAGAGACCCAGTACTTC.

The V and J genes are TRBV19 and TRBJ1-1; weak D call: TRBD1 (6 bases). The V and J ends lost 4 bases and 4 bases respectively, with 10 bases between them. This CDR3 contains 13 residues. Germline V gene lookup returns CDR1 LNHDA and CDR2 SQIVND (reference sequence). CDR3 region: CASSTGAVTEAFF. In nucleotides, the CDR3 is TGTGCCAGTAGTACAGGGGCGGTCACTGAAGCTTTCTTT.

This clone has only one observation. The gene calls are TRBV14 and TRBJ1-2; D ambiguous. The ends were cut back, 3 bases at V and 8 bases at J, with 10 bases in the middle. CDR3 length equals 12 residues. Germline CDR1 reads SGHDN; CDR2 reads FVKESK. This CDR3 reads CASSHDAGGYTF. The CDR3, as DNA: TGTGCCAGCAGCCACGACGCAGGCGGCTACACCTTC.

This rearrangement joins TRBV27 to TRBJ1-2; 10 bases fit TRBD1. CDR1 and CDR2 from the germline V gene are MNHEY and SMNVEV (reference sequence). The CDR3 consists of 13 residues. V gave up 6 bases and J gave up 6 bases; unmatched junction bases: 4. The CDR3, as DNA: TGTGCCAGCAGACTGACAGGGGGCAATGGCTACACCTTC. This sequence encodes CASRLTGGNGYTF.

This chain connects TRBV6-5 to TRBJ2-7; a weak D match, TRBD2 (5 bases). Germline assignment: CDR1 MNHEY and CDR2 SVGAGI. The CDR3 covers 12 residues. Trimming removed 6 bases at V and 4 bases at J, with 10 bases between. The CDR3 protein is CASSPGEYEQYF. The DNA for the CDR3 is TGTGCCAGCAGCCCCGGGGAATACGAGCAGTACTTC.

The V and J genes are TRBV19 and TRBJ1-2, with 8 nucleotides matching TRBD1. The germline V gene encodes CDR1 LNHDA and CDR2 SQIVND (reference sequence). CDR3 length: 12 amino acids. J was trimmed by 8 bases and V by 7 bases; bases with no gene match: 6. The CDR3 DNA reads TGTGCCAGTACAACCGGGACAGGAGGCTACACCTTC. Encoded protein: CASTTGTGGYTF.

The sample holds one count of this clone. The V call is TRBV23-1, the J call TRBJ1-2; TRBD1 aligns across 8 bases. Being an ORF, TRBV23-1 has a function that is uncertain. V lost 2 bases to trimming and J lost 4 bases; unmatched junction nucleotides: 6. CDR3 size: 15 residues. CDR3 bases: TGCGCCAGCAGTCAACCGGACAGGGTAGGCTATGGCTACACCTTC. Protein product: CASSQPDRVGYGYTF.

The J gene is TRBJ2-5, the V gene TRBV5-4, with 8 bases fitting TRBD2. CDR3 length: 13 residues. J gave up 5 bases and V 1 base, and 1 base lay outside the gene matches. Germline-derived CDR1 and CDR2 are SGHNT and YYREEE (reference sequence). DNA for the CDR3: TGTGCCAGCAGCTTGACGGGAGGGGAGACCCAGTACTTC. This sequence encodes CASSLTGGETQYF.

The chain carries TRBV28 and TRBJ2-6; TRBD2 is a possible D gene (6 bases). Germline V gives CDR1 MDHEN, CDR2 SYDVKM. This CDR3 has 16 residues. V was shortened by 6 bases and J by 1 base, with 13 bases between the two germline ends. Here the CDR3 reads CASRRGKPSGANVLTF. In nucleotides, the CDR3 is TGTGCCAGCAGACGGGGGAAACCTTCTGGGGCCAACGTCCTGACTTTC.

This chain joins TRBV19 and TRBJ2-5; D call uncertain. With 3 bases removed from V and 5 bases from J, the gap between germline ends came to 10 bases. Germline V gives CDR1 LNHDA, CDR2 SQIVND (reference sequence). This CDR3 has 13 residues. Here the CDR3 DNA reads TGTGCCAGTAGTATGAGTGGTGTGGAGACCCAGTACTTC. It specifies CASSMSGVETQYF.

Only one count was recorded for this clone. The rearrangement uses TRBV7-8 and TRBJ2-1; 12 nucleotides agree with TRBD2. The CDR3 spans 15 residues. With V trimmed by 3 bases and J by 6 bases, 3 bases remained unmatched. CDR1 and CDR2 (germline): SGHVS, FQNEAQ. The CDR3 DNA is TGTGCCAGCAGCTTTTGGACTAGCGGGATCAATGAGCAGTTCTTC. Translated: CASSFWTSGINEQFF.

CDR3 region: CASSQPGQGMYEQYF. CDR3 in DNA: TGCGCCAGCAGCCAACCGGGACAGGGGATGTACGAGCAGTACTTC. V usage is TRBV5-1 and J usage is TRBJ2-7, with TRBD1 identical over 10 bases. Germline V gene sequence: CDR1 SGHRS, CDR2 YFSETQ. The V gene end was trimmed by 4 bases and the J gene end by 4 bases; junction bases not matched to a gene: 8. This CDR3 comprises 15 residues.

This chain connects TRBV12-5 to TRBJ1-5; D might be TRBD1 (6 bases). Trimming pared 0 bases from V and 6 bases from J, leaving 9 bases between. There are 14 residues in the CDR3. In germline, CDR1 is LGHNT, CDR2 FRNRAP. This CDR3 reads CASGLVGGAQPQHF. The CDR3 nucleotides read TGTGCTAGTGGTTTGGTAGGGGGGGCTCAGCCCCAGCATTTT.